Listed here are 28 T cell receptor beta chains from one sample, sequenced in a study of STAT3 mutations in large granular lymphocyte leukemia. Whole-study findings and limits: Every T-cell large granular lymphocyte leukemia patient had at least one immunodominant TCR beta clonotype.

No cognate antigen is known for these TCRs. Data came from immunoSEQ multiplex PCR; TCRdb stores just in-frame clones and leaves some out. This table has about 13,000 clones, 90% appearing once. Sequenced sample: peripheral blood mononuclear cells. The receptors shown here come from a man in his forties with T-cell large granular lymphocyte leukemia. Some clones in this sample may be carry-over from other donors' samples.

This clone was observed once. The chain recombines TRBV27 with TRBJ2-1, with D possibly called TRBD1 or TRBD2 (6 bases each). The CDR3 is 18 amino acids. With 2 bases removed from V and 2 bases from J, the gap between germline ends came to 19 bases. Per germline, CDR1 MNHEY and CDR2 SMNVEV (reference sequence). The CDR3: CASSLEGGGGIAYNEQFF. CDR3 nucleotides: TGTGCCAGCAGTTTAGAAGGTGGAGGGGGTATTGCCTACAATGAGCAGTTCTTC.

The J gene is TRBJ1-1, the V gene TRBV7-8, with D possibly TRBD1 on 6 matching bases. V lost 1 base and J 11 bases, leaving 11 bases between the germline ends. Germline-derived CDR1 and CDR2 are SGHVS and FQNEAQ. CDR3 length: 12 residues. The CDR3 here is CASSLGPGEAFF. The CDR3 DNA follows: TGTGCCAGCAGCTTAGGTCCAGGGGAGGCTTTCTTT.

This clone was detected once. The chain recombines TRBV4-2 with TRBJ2-3; 14 nucleotides match TRBD2. V lost 3 bases to trimming and J lost 1 base; unmatched junction nucleotides: 0. The CDR3 spans 16 residues. Germline V gene sequence: CDR1 LGHNA, CDR2 YNFKEQ. The CDR3 region is CASSQGLAGGTDTQYF. The CDR3 nucleotides read TGTGCCAGCAGCCAGGGACTAGCGGGGGGCACAGATACGCAGTATTTT.

The chain recombines TRBV6-5 with TRBJ2-7; D is ambiguous. CDR3 length: 12 residues. V lost 2 bases to trimming and J lost 7 bases, with 9 bases between them. From germline, CDR1 is MNHEY and CDR2 SVGAGI. CDR3 sequence: CASSYTFGEQYF. The CDR3 DNA sequence: TGTGCCAGCAGTTACACGTTTGGGGAGCAGTACTTC.

The V call is TRBV5-4, the J call TRBJ2-1; the D gene is possibly TRBD2 (5 bases). The CDR3 runs 16 residues. Germline CDR1 and CDR2: SGHNT and YYREEE (reference sequence). V dropped 0 bases and J dropped 4 bases, with 14 bases sitting between them. The CDR3 is CASSLAGSGIYNEQFF. In DNA form, the CDR3 reads TGTGCCAGCAGCTTGGCCGGTTCCGGGATATACAATGAGCAGTTCTTC.

This chain connects TRBV7-2 to TRBJ2-1; D gene unclear. Trimming removed 3 bases at V and 5 bases at J, with 8 bases between. This CDR3 contains 13 residues. Per germline, CDR1 SGHTA and CDR2 FQGNSA. The CDR3 nucleotides are TGTGCCAGCAGCTTCCCGAATGACAATGAGCAGTTCTTC. The encoded protein is CASSFPNDNEQFF. Filled out from reference TRBV7-2 and TRBJ2-1, the complete variable domain reads GAGVSQSPSNKVTEKGKDVELRCDPISGHTALYWYRQSLGQGLEFLIYFQGNSAPDKSGLPSDRFSAERTGGSVSTLTIQRTQQEDSAVYLCASSFPNDNEQFFGPGTRLTVL.

The chain couples TRBV7-3 to TRBJ1-6; possibly TRBD1 for D (5 bases). Germline loops: CDR1 SGHTA, CDR2 FQGTGA. Trimming shortened V by 5 bases and J by 7 bases, and 15 bases separated the two germline ends. The CDR3 runs 15 residues. Here the CDR3 DNA reads TGTGCCAGCAGCGCCCTGGGACGCGGAAATTCACCCCTCCACTTT. It codes for CASSALGRGNSPLHF.

The chain recombines TRBV27 with TRBJ1-1; TRBD1 matches 7 bases. With V trimmed by 5 bases and J by 5 bases, 11 bases remained unmatched. Per germline, CDR1 MNHEY and CDR2 SMNVEV (reference sequence). CDR3 size: 15 residues. The CDR3 nucleotides are TGTGCCAGCAGTCCCACGACAGGGAGGAGGACTGAAGCTTTCTTT. This sequence encodes CASSPTTGRRTEAFF.

The chain has TRBV11-2 and TRBJ1-2, with 8 bases aligning to TRBD1. CDR3 size: 16 residues. Germline CDR1 reads SGHAT; CDR2 reads FQNNGV. V shed 1 base, J shed 2 bases, and the junction held 6 bases outside the gene matches. Here the CDR3 DNA reads TGTGCCAGCAGCTTAGGAAGGACAGGGCGAAACTATGGCTACACCTTC. Translated, it gives CASSLGRTGRNYGYTF. The whole variable domain, remainder taken from reference TRBV11-2 and TRBJ1-2, is EAGVAQSPRYKIIEKRQSVAFWCNPISGHATLYWYQQILGQGPKLLIQFQNNGVVDDSQLPKDRFSAERLKGVDSTLKIQPAKLEDSAVYLCASSLGRTGRNYGYTFGSGTRLTVV.

The chain carries TRBV27 and TRBJ2-7; 10 bases align to TRBD1. Germline CDR1 reads MNHEY; CDR2 reads SMNVEV (reference sequence). This CDR3 has 15 amino acids. The V and J ends lost 5 bases and 3 bases, in that order; junction bases with no gene match: 7. CDR3 DNA: TGTGCCAGCAGTCTCCCCGGGACAGGGGTCTACGAGCAGTACTTC. Its translation is CASSLPGTGVYEQYF.

The CDR3, as DNA: TGTGCCAGCAGGCACCGGGACAGGGGGCTGGATGGCTACACCTTC. Translation gives CASRHRDRGLDGYTF. The V call is TRBV6-5, the J call TRBJ1-2; 12 nucleotides match TRBD1. Germline assignment: CDR1 MNHEY and CDR2 SVGAGI. This CDR3 has 15 amino acids. J was trimmed by 6 bases and V by 6 bases; bases with no gene match: 8.

CDR3: CASKIGAAKNIQYF. The CDR3 coding sequence is TGTGCCAGCAAGATTGGGGCCGCCAAAAACATTCAGTACTTC. The chain joins TRBV6-1 to TRBJ2-4; maybe TRBD1 (5 bases). Between the trimmed V and J ends, which lost 7 bases and 1 base, there was a span of 11 bases. The germline V gene encodes CDR1 MNHNS and CDR2 SASEGT. The CDR3 contains 14 residues.

J is TRBJ1-5 and V is TRBV5-6; D uncertain. V was pared by 0 bases and J by 4 bases, with 2 bases between. The CDR3 spans 12 residues. The V gene's germline CDR1 is SGHDT and CDR2 YYEEEE. In nucleotides, the CDR3 is TGTGCCAGCAGCTTGGTGAATCAGCCCCAGCATTTT. It codes for CASSLVNQPQHF.

The chain links TRBV2 to TRBJ1-1, with no clear D. Germline V lookup: CDR1 SNHLY, CDR2 FYNNEI. V gave up 2 bases and J gave up 1 base, with 11 bases separating them. The CDR3 is 15 amino acids. CDR3 loop: CASSERPGGNTEAFF. As DNA, the CDR3 is TGTGCCAGCAGTGAAAGGCCAGGTGGGAACACTGAAGCTTTCTTT.

This clone appeared a single time. Here the CDR3 DNA reads TGTGCCAGCAGCGCGGGGACACCGCGTGAAGCTTTCTTT. Translation: CASSAGTPREAFF. The chain links TRBV7-3 to TRBJ1-1; TRBD1 might be the D (6 bases). The V gene lost 5 bases and the J gene lost 7 bases, with 14 bases spanning the gap. The CDR3 is 13 residues long. The germline V gene has CDR1 SGHTA and CDR2 FQGTGA.

The chain carries TRBV7-9 and TRBJ1-3; a weak D match, TRBD1 (5 bases). CDR1 SEHNR and CDR2 FQNEAQ come from the germline V gene (reference sequence). Trimming took 1 base from V and 2 from J, leaving 9 bases between them. CDR3 length: 15 residues. For the CDR3, the DNA is TGTGCCAGCAGCTTAGTCGGGGCGGCTGGAAACACCATATATTTT. This sequence encodes CASSLVGAAGNTIYF.

This clone showed up just once. The genes are TRBV4-1 and TRBJ1-3; D is possibly TRBD1 (6 bases). This CDR3 contains 17 residues. Germline V CDR1 and CDR2: MGHRA, YSYEKL. Trimming cost V 0 bases and J 1 base, with 13 bases left between them. CDR3 protein: CASSQEGAGVSGNTIYF. The CDR3 region has the DNA TGCGCCAGCAGCCAAGAGGGGGCAGGGGTTTCTGGAAACACCATATATTTT.

The chain combines TRBV11-1 with TRBJ1-1, with D perhaps TRBD1 (6 bases). The CDR3 sequence is 13 residues long. Germline loops: CDR1 SGHAT, CDR2 FQDESV (reference sequence). The V gene lost 2 bases and the J gene lost 5 bases, with 9 bases spanning the gap. CDR3 residues: CASSLTGKTEAFF. DNA of the CDR3: TGTGCCAGCAGCTTAACAGGGAAAACTGAAGCTTTCTTT.

The genes are TRBV10-2 and TRBJ1-3; D is perhaps TRBD1 (5 bases). The CDR3 runs 13 residues. The V end lost 7 bases, the J end lost 1 base, and 8 bases lay between the germline ends. Germline V CDR1 and CDR2: WSHSY, SAAADI. The CDR3, as DNA: TGCGCCAGCACCCGGGGGTCTGGAAACACCATATATTTT. It encodes CASTRGSGNTIYF.

The sample holds a few counts of this clone. The chain carries TRBV5-1 and TRBJ2-5; D is undetermined. V lost 3 bases and J lost 2, with 11 bases in between. The CDR3 covers 14 residues. CDR1 and CDR2 (germline): SGHRS, YFSETQ. The CDR3 region has the DNA TGCGCCAGCAGCTCACTAAGTCAACAAGAGACCCAGTACTTC. Translated, it gives CASSSLSQQETQYF.

The chain uses TRBV18 and TRBJ1-3; D call uncertain. The germline V and J ends were trimmed by 1 base and 0 bases, with 16 bases remaining between them. CDR3 length: 18 amino acids. The germline V gene has CDR1 KGHSH and CDR2 LQKENI. DNA of the CDR3: TGTGCCAGCTCACCACAGCCACAGTACGGCGACTCTGGAAACACCATATATTTT. Translation gives CASSPQPQYGDSGNTIYF.

This chain uses TRBV27 with TRBJ1-2, with 7 positions matching TRBD1. Germline CDR1 reads MNHEY; CDR2 reads SMNVEV (reference sequence). The V and J ends lost 5 bases and 8 bases, in that order; junction bases with no gene match: 17. There are 16 residues in the CDR3. CDR3 residues: CASSPGQTTGWIGYTF. For the CDR3, the DNA is TGTGCCAGCAGTCCGGGACAGACCACAGGTTGGATAGGCTACACCTTC.

The chain joins TRBV18 to TRBJ2-5; D may be TRBD1 (6 bases). Trimming took 0 bases from V and 5 from J, leaving 10 bases between them. The CDR3 is made up of 14 amino acids. Germline V gene lookup returns CDR1 KGHSH and CDR2 LQKENI. The CDR3 DNA sequence: TGTGCCAGCTCACCACCGATGAGGGGGGAGACCCAGTACTTC. This sequence encodes CASSPPMRGETQYF.

This chain links TRBV27 with TRBJ1-2; D is unresolved. Germline V gene lookup returns CDR1 MNHEY and CDR2 SMNVEV (reference sequence). The V and J ends lost 5 bases and 1 base respectively, with 14 bases between them. This CDR3 has 15 residues. CDR3 bases: TGTGCCAGCAGTAATACGCGGATAAATAACTATGGCTACACCTTC. It codes for CASSNTRINNYGYTF.

This chain connects TRBV18 to TRBJ1-2; 10 nucleotides match TRBD1. The CDR3 spans 15 residues. Trimming cost V 3 bases and J 3 bases; bases outside gene matches: 4. CDR1 and CDR2 (germline): KGHSH, LQKENI. The CDR3 bases are TGTGCCAGCTCACCTAGACAGGGGGCAGACTATGGCTACACCTTC. It translates to CASSPRQGADYGYTF.

The genes are TRBV19 and TRBJ2-5; 8 bases line up with TRBD2. In germline, CDR1 is LNHDA, CDR2 SQIVND (reference sequence). Germline trimming cut 7 bases from V and 3 bases from J; bases unmatched to any gene: 7. The CDR3 loop spans 14 amino acids. CDR3 in amino acids: CASTNTGGEETQYF. The DNA for the CDR3 is TGTGCCAGTACTAATACGGGGGGGGAAGAGACCCAGTACTTC.

The chain is built from TRBV12-5 and TRBJ2-3, with D maybe TRBD2 (6 bases). The CDR3 is made up of 13 amino acids. Germline CDR1 reads LGHNT; CDR2 reads FRNRAP. Between the trimmed V and J ends, which lost 7 bases and 5 bases, there was a span of 13 bases. The CDR3 DNA reads TGTGCTAGTGCCCAGGAGGGAGGAGATACGCAGTATTTT. Translating it yields CASAQEGGDTQYF.

By frequency in the sample, this clone is medium-sized. CDR3 region: CASSEMRGRWYEQFF. The CDR3 nucleotides are TGCGCCAGCAGTGAGATGAGGGGACGATGGTATGAGCAGTTCTTC. The chain joins TRBV10-2 to TRBJ2-1; D is possibly TRBD1 or TRBD2 (5 bases each). Trimming stripped 2 bases from V and 8 bases from J, with 16 bases between. The CDR3 runs 15 residues. Germline V gene data show CDR1 as WSHSY and CDR2 as SAAADI.